This record concerns one TCR beta chain sequence. This record belongs to a study of graft-versus-host responses after intestinal transplantation. Looking at the study overall: Anti-thymocyte globulin induction preceded roughly 3 years of tacrolimus and steroid maintenance in all recipients.

Findings and caveats of the study: There was an association between peak levels of circulating GvH clones and early post-transplant HvG declines. Recipient marrow contained GvH clones, some of which appeared first in ileum or blood.

Data came from immunoSEQ multiplex PCR; TCRdb stores just in-frame clones and leaves some out. The table shows about 24,000 clones, with 40% occurring only once. The CDR3 contains 17 residues. Trimming cost V 4 bases and J 4 bases; bases outside gene matches: 14. Germline CDR1 is LGHNA and CDR2 is YNFKEQ. The researchers put 200,000 CFSE-labeled responder cells into plates with 200,000 irradiated, violet-dye-labeled stimulator cells. The source was alloreactive CD4+ T cells from a mixed lymphocyte reaction culture, collected before intestinal transplant. Subset meaning: CFSE-low proliferating T cells sorted from roughly 6-day pre-transplant mixed lymphocyte reaction (GvH or HvG direction). The chain combines TRBV4-2 with TRBJ2-3; TRBD2 agrees at 7 bases. The sequence was obtained from a human patient who received an intestinal transplant. CDR3 in amino acids: CASSRGGKRFSPDTQYF. In nucleotides, the CDR3 is TGTGCCAGCAGCCGGGGGGGGAAAAGGTTTTCCCCAGATACGCAGTATTTT.